Sequencing of this TCR beta chain was carried out in a study of shared clonotypes between healthy human individuals. Study-wide findings and caveats: Sampling included only blood; tissue repertoires likely differ. Generally, naive subsets (rather than memory subsets) showed larger estimated richness.

How the authors handled the data: Junction-only immunoSEQ data arrived without quality scores, meaning filtering differed. Sequenced by immunoSEQ multiplex PCR; TCRdb stores in-frame clones only, minus some. The DNA gave D and trimming, while V, J and clone size come from that table. The sample includes hundreds of thousands of clones, 74% of them seen just once. Remarks on this clone: Antigen unknown.

Germline-derived CDR1 and CDR2 are SGHRS and YFSETQ. V lost 5 bases and J 2 bases, leaving 16 bases between the germline ends. The CDR3 spans 15 residues. Every contributor of samples was a Caucasian grown-up residing in Nashville, Tennessee. The chain combines TRBV5-1 with TRBJ2-5, with D unclear. The sequence came from a woman aged 25 to 39 in good health. The sample was memory CD4+ T cells sorted from blood. Subset of the sample: CD45RA-negative fraction. CDR3: CASRPQSLYQETQYF. CDR3 DNA sequence: TGCGCCAGCAGACCCCAGTCCCTATATCAAGAGACCCAGTACTTC. Complete variable domain (other parts from reference TRBV5-1 and TRBJ2-5): KAGVTQTPRYLIKTRGQQVTLSCSPISGHRSVSWYQQTPGQGLQFLFEYFSETQRNKGNFPGRFSGRQFSNSRSEMNVSTLELGDSALYLCASRPQSLYQETQYFGPGTRLLVL.